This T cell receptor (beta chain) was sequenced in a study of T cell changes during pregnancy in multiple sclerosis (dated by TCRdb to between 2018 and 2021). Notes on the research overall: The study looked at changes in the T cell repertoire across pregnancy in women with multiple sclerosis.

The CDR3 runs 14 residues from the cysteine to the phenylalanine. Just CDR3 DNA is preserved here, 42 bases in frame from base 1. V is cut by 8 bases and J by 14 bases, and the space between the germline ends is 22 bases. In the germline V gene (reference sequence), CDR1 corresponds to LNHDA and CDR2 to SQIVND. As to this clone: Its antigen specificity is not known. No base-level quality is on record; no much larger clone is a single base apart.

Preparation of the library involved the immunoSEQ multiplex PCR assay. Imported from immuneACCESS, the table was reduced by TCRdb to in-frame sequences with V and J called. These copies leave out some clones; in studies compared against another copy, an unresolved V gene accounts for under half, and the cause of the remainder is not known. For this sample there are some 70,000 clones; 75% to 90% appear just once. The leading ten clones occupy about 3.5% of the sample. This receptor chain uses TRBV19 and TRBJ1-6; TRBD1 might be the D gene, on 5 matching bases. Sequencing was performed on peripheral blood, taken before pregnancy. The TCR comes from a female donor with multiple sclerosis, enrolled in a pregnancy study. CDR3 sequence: CASGTRELLPSLHF. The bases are TGTGCCAGTGGAACCAGGGAACTCTTGCCGTCCCTCCACTTT. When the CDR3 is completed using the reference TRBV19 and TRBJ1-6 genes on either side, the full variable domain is DGGITQSPKYLFRKEGQNVTLSCEQNLNHDAMYWYRQDPGQGLRLIYYSQIVNDFQKGDIAEGYSVSREKKESFPLTVTSAQKNPTAFYLCASGTRELLPSLHFGNGTRLTVT.